These T cell receptor beta chains were read from a single sample in a study of blood T cell repertoires in COVID-19. Generated by immunoSEQ multiplex PCR, the TCRdb table keeps only in-frame clones and is missing some. The sample has about 24,000 clones; 75% to 85% are singletons. Sequencing was carried out using peripheral blood. The source is a human donor in a cohort sampled during active COVID-19. The CDR3 runs from the conserved cysteine through the conserved F or W. Each record gives: J gene, D gene, clone size, V gene, CDR3 DNA, CDR3 protein. A D gene is named only where the DNA matches it firmly. Clone size is given for some rows only: seen once, a few or many times, or a class if the clone is expanded.

j_gene: TRBJ1-5; d_gene: .; abundance: .; v_gene: TRBV6-2/TRBV6-3; CDR3nt: TGTGCCAGCAGTAACCCCTCCGGGAATCAGCCCCAGCATTTT; CDR3aa: CASSNPSGNQPQHF
j_gene: TRBJ2-3; d_gene: .; abundance: .; v_gene: TRBV7-2; CDR3nt: TGTGCCAGCAGCCCGGACTACCTGACTACAGATACGCAGTATTTT; CDR3aa: CASSPDYLTTDTQYF
j_gene: TRBJ2-1; d_gene: TRBD2; abundance: .; v_gene: TRBV4-3; CDR3nt: TGCGCCAGCAGCCAAGCTAGCGGGTACAATGAGCAGTTCTTC; CDR3aa: CASSQASGYNEQFF
j_gene: TRBJ1-1; d_gene: TRBD1; abundance: few; v_gene: TRBV6-5; CDR3nt: TGTGCCAGCAACCAGAGGGACAGGGGGCGGGCTTTCTTT; CDR3aa: CASNQRDRGRAFF
j_gene: TRBJ2-3; d_gene: TRBD1; abundance: .; v_gene: TRBV5-1; CDR3nt: TGCGCCAGCAGCCCAGGGACAGGGGGGTCAGATACGCAGTATTTT; CDR3aa: CASSPGTGGSDTQYF
j_gene: TRBJ2-5; d_gene: .; abundance: .; v_gene: TRBV7-2; CDR3nt: TGTGCCAGCAGCCTCCGAGCCCAAGAGACCCAGTACTTC; CDR3aa: CASSLRAQETQYF
j_gene: TRBJ2-4; d_gene: .; abundance: .; v_gene: TRBV5-6; CDR3nt: TGTGCCAGCAGCTCGGGACATCTTCGGGCTTTTGCCAAAAACATTCAGTACTTC; CDR3aa: CASSSGHLRAFAKNIQYF
j_gene: TRBJ1-2; d_gene: .; abundance: .; v_gene: TRBV5-1; CDR3nt: TGCGCCAGCAGTCGGGTCTTCCCAGTTGGCTACACCTTC; CDR3aa: CASSRVFPVGYTF
j_gene: TRBJ2-7; d_gene: TRBD2; abundance: .; v_gene: TRBV6-5; CDR3nt: TGTGCCAGCAGTTACTCGAGGTCAAGCGGGACCTACGAGCAGTACTTC; CDR3aa: CASSYSRSSGTYEQYF
j_gene: TRBJ2-4; d_gene: .; abundance: few; v_gene: TRBV7-9; CDR3nt: TGTGCCAGCAGCTATAACACAGGCTCGTTAGCCAAAAACATTCAGTACTTC; CDR3aa: CASSYNTGSLAKNIQYF
j_gene: TRBJ2-1; d_gene: .; abundance: .; v_gene: TRBV9; CDR3nt: TGTGCCAGCAGCGTAGCAGAGCGGCTCTCCTACAATGAGCAGTTCTTC; CDR3aa: CASSVAERLSYNEQFF
j_gene: TRBJ2-5; d_gene: TRBD2; abundance: .; v_gene: TRBV11-3; CDR3nt: TGTGCCAGCGGAGGGAGCGGGAGGCAAGACGTGACCCAGTACTTC; CDR3aa: CASGGSGRQDVTQYF
j_gene: TRBJ2-6; d_gene: .; abundance: .; v_gene: TRBV5-4; CDR3nt: TGTGCCAGCAGCCCTGGGCTACTGGCTGGGGCCAACGTCCTGACTTTC; CDR3aa: CASSPGLLAGANVLTF
j_gene: TRBJ1-1; d_gene: .; abundance: .; v_gene: TRBV4-3; CDR3nt: TGCGCCAGCAGCCAAGGGGGGGGTGGAACTGAAGCTTTCTTT; CDR3aa: CASSQGGGGTEAFF
j_gene: TRBJ2-3; d_gene: .; abundance: .; v_gene: TRBV5-1; CDR3nt: TGCGCCAGCAGACTACAGGGAAGCACAGATACGCAGTATTTT; CDR3aa: CASRLQGSTDTQYF
j_gene: TRBJ2-7; d_gene: .; abundance: .; v_gene: TRBV7-9; CDR3nt: TGTGCCAGCAGCTCCGAGGGAAGGGTGGGTGAGCAGTACTTC; CDR3aa: CASSSEGRVGEQYF
j_gene: TRBJ2-7; d_gene: .; abundance: .; v_gene: TRBV6-2/TRBV6-3; CDR3nt: TGTGCCAGCAGCTTCCGACAGGAACCCCCCTACGAGCAGTACTTC; CDR3aa: CASSFRQEPPYEQYF
j_gene: TRBJ2-3; d_gene: TRBD2; abundance: .; v_gene: TRBV4-3; CDR3nt: TGCGCCAGCAGCCAAGTCGGGAGGGCCGGGGATACGCAGTATTTT; CDR3aa: CASSQVGRAGDTQYF
j_gene: TRBJ1-3; d_gene: TRBD1; abundance: .; v_gene: TRBV19; CDR3nt: TGTGCCAGTTCCTTTAGGGGGCCCTCTGGAAACACCATATATTTT; CDR3aa: CASSFRGPSGNTIYF
j_gene: TRBJ1-5; d_gene: .; abundance: few; v_gene: TRBV7-9; CDR3nt: TGTGCCAGCAGCTTAGCGGAGGGGCTTTACAATCAGCCCCAGCATTTT; CDR3aa: CASSLAEGLYNQPQHF
j_gene: TRBJ2-2; d_gene: .; abundance: once; v_gene: TRBV2; CDR3nt: TGTGCCAGCAGCGGGACTTCGGTCGGGGAGCTGTTTTTT; CDR3aa: CASSGTSVGELFF
j_gene: TRBJ2-5; d_gene: .; abundance: .; v_gene: TRBV7-3; CDR3nt: TGTGCCAGCAGTAGAGGGGGAGCCCGGGAGACCCAGTACTTC; CDR3aa: CASSRGGARETQYF
j_gene: TRBJ2-7; d_gene: TRBD2; abundance: .; v_gene: TRBV9; CDR3nt: TGTGCCAGCAGCGACGGACCGGGACTAGCGGGTTACGAGCAGTACTTC; CDR3aa: CASSDGPGLAGYEQYF
j_gene: TRBJ2-7; d_gene: TRBD2; abundance: .; v_gene: TRBV27; CDR3nt: TGTGCCAGCAGTTTCCTCCCCGGACTAGCGGGAGACGAGCAGTACTTC; CDR3aa: CASSFLPGLAGDEQYF
j_gene: TRBJ1-2; d_gene: .; abundance: .; v_gene: TRBV9; CDR3nt: TGTGCCAGCAGCCCCTGGGGGGTGTATGGCTACACCTTC; CDR3aa: CASSPWGVYGYTF
j_gene: TRBJ1-5; d_gene: .; abundance: .; v_gene: TRBV9; CDR3nt: TGTGCCAGCAGCGTAGGCCACGGTTCCAATCAGCCCCAGCATTTT; CDR3aa: CASSVGHGSNQPQHF
j_gene: TRBJ1-2; d_gene: TRBD1; abundance: once; v_gene: TRBV6-6; CDR3nt: TGTGCCAGCAGTTACGCAACAGGGGCTTATGGCTACACCTTC; CDR3aa: CASSYATGAYGYTF
j_gene: TRBJ2-4; d_gene: TRBD1; abundance: .; v_gene: TRBV6-2/TRBV6-3; CDR3nt: TGTGCCAGCAGCCCTGGACAGGGCCCCAAAAACATTCAGTACTTC; CDR3aa: CASSPGQGPKNIQYF
j_gene: TRBJ2-1; d_gene: .; abundance: .; v_gene: TRBV5-6; CDR3nt: TGTGCCAGCAGCTTGATTAGCGCTCGACAGCAGTTCTTC; CDR3aa: CASSLISARQQFF
j_gene: TRBJ1-1; d_gene: .; abundance: .; v_gene: TRBV3-1/TRBV3-2; CDR3nt: TGTGCCAGCAGCCAAGCACGTATCGGTGGCACTGAAGCTTTCTTT; CDR3aa: CASSQARIGGTEAFF
j_gene: TRBJ1-1; d_gene: .; abundance: .; v_gene: TRBV4-3; CDR3nt: TGCGCCAGCAGCCGAGGTCCGAACACTGAAGCTTTCTTT; CDR3aa: CASSRGPNTEAFF
j_gene: TRBJ1-5; d_gene: .; abundance: once; v_gene: TRBV28; CDR3nt: TGTGCCAGCAGCCCCGGACAGAACTACAATCAGCCCCAGCATTTT; CDR3aa: CASSPGQNYNQPQHF
j_gene: TRBJ2-5; d_gene: .; abundance: once; v_gene: TRBV11-3; CDR3nt: TGTGCCAGCAGAAAGACAGGTCGGGAGACCCAGTACTTC; CDR3aa: CASRKTGRETQYF
j_gene: TRBJ1-5; d_gene: .; abundance: .; v_gene: TRBV27; CDR3nt: TGTGCCAGCAGTTTGACAGTTAGCAATCAGCCCCAGCATTTT; CDR3aa: CASSLTVSNQPQHF
j_gene: TRBJ2-7; d_gene: .; abundance: .; v_gene: TRBV6-6; CDR3nt: TGTGCCAGCAGTTACTCTACAGGCCAGGGGCACGAGCAGTACTTC; CDR3aa: CASSYSTGQGHEQYF
j_gene: TRBJ1-5; d_gene: .; abundance: .; v_gene: TRBV6-5; CDR3nt: TGTGCCAGCAGCGCGGGGCAGTTCAATCAGCCCCAGCATTTT; CDR3aa: CASSAGQFNQPQHF
j_gene: TRBJ2-2; d_gene: .; abundance: few; v_gene: TRBV7-3; CDR3nt: TGTGCCAGCAGCCAAGGGAGTCTTAACACCGGGGAGCTGTTTTTT; CDR3aa: CASSQGSLNTGELFF
j_gene: TRBJ1-2; d_gene: .; abundance: medium-sized; v_gene: TRBV2; CDR3nt: TGTGCCAGCCGTGGCAGGGTATTGAACACCTTC; CDR3aa: CASRGRVLNTF
j_gene: TRBJ1-2; d_gene: .; abundance: .; v_gene: TRBV7-9; CDR3nt: TGTGCCAGCAGCTTAAATCCCGGGGGTGCAATTGGCTACACCTTC; CDR3aa: CASSLNPGGAIGYTF
j_gene: TRBJ2-2; d_gene: .; abundance: .; v_gene: TRBV6-5; CDR3nt: TGTGCCAGCAACGTCCCCGGCACCGGGGAGCTGTTTTTT; CDR3aa: CASNVPGTGELFF
j_gene: TRBJ2-1; d_gene: .; abundance: .; v_gene: TRBV7-2; CDR3nt: TGTGCCAGCAGCGGCCTAGACTCCTACAATGAGCAGTTCTTC; CDR3aa: CASSGLDSYNEQFF
j_gene: TRBJ2-6; d_gene: .; abundance: .; v_gene: TRBV5-3; CDR3nt: TGTGCCAGAAGCTGCCGGGGTGGGGCCAACGTCCTGACTTTC; CDR3aa: CARSCRGGANVLTF
j_gene: TRBJ2-7; d_gene: .; abundance: .; v_gene: TRBV1; CDR3nt: TGCACCAGCAACTCCGGGACAGGCGGGCAAGAGCAGTACTTC; CDR3aa: CTSNSGTGGQEQYF
j_gene: TRBJ1-1; d_gene: TRBD1; abundance: .; v_gene: TRBV27; CDR3nt: TGTGCCAGCAGTGCCGGGACAGGGGGGAACACTGAAGCTTTCTTT; CDR3aa: CASSAGTGGNTEAFF
j_gene: TRBJ1-4; d_gene: TRBD1; abundance: .; v_gene: TRBV7-9; CDR3nt: TGTGCCAGCAGCTTAGTAACAGGGGGCGACGAAAAACTGTTTTTT; CDR3aa: CASSLVTGGDEKLFF
j_gene: TRBJ1-2; d_gene: TRBD1; abundance: .; v_gene: TRBV5-6; CDR3nt: TGTGCCAGCAGCGTGACAGGGGTTCATTATGGCTACACCTTC; CDR3aa: CASSVTGVHYGYTF
j_gene: TRBJ2-5; d_gene: TRBD1; abundance: .; v_gene: TRBV28; CDR3nt: TGTGCCAGCAGCCTCCGGACAGGGGGCAGGGAGACCCAGTACTTC; CDR3aa: CASSLRTGGRETQYF
j_gene: TRBJ1-1; d_gene: .; abundance: .; v_gene: TRBV19; CDR3nt: TGTGCCAGTCGTGCGGGGCCTGATGAAGCTTTCTTT; CDR3aa: CASRAGPDEAFF
j_gene: TRBJ2-1; d_gene: .; abundance: .; v_gene: TRBV5-1; CDR3nt: TGCGCCAGCAGCCCGGGGGGCCTACCATTGGGTGAGCAGTTCTTC; CDR3aa: CASSPGGLPLGEQFF
j_gene: TRBJ2-7; d_gene: TRBD2; abundance: .; v_gene: TRBV24-1; CDR3nt: TGTGCCACCAGTGATTTGTTGGGGCTAGCGGGGTTCTACGAGCAGTACTTC; CDR3aa: CATSDLLGLAGFYEQYF
j_gene: TRBJ2-2; d_gene: TRBD1; abundance: .; v_gene: TRBV28; CDR3nt: TGTGCCAGCAGCACGCCCGGGACAGGGTCCGGGGAGCTGTTTTTT; CDR3aa: CASSTPGTGSGELFF
j_gene: TRBJ2-1; d_gene: .; abundance: .; v_gene: TRBV6-5; CDR3nt: TGTGCCAGCACCCCCTCGGGGACACCCACCAATGAGCAGTTCTTC; CDR3aa: CASTPSGTPTNEQFF